The 27 T cell receptor beta chains below come from one sample, sequenced in a study of cytomegalovirus exposure and HLA in healthy donors. The PCR employed 60 Vbeta primers together with 13 Jbeta primers. Sequencing was performed with immunoSEQ multiplex PCR; in TCRdb, only in-frame clones are kept and a portion is missing. The specimen's table records about 87,000 clones. Material: PBMCs. The receptor set was obtained from a man aged 45-65 years in good health and CMV-seropositive.

This chain joins TRBV5-4 and TRBJ2-1, with a possible D match to TRBD2 (5 bases). Germline V gene lookup returns CDR1 SGHNT and CDR2 YYREEE (reference sequence). This CDR3 comprises 15 residues. The ends were cut back, 4 bases at V and 1 base at J, with 12 bases in the middle. This CDR3 is CASSPGYLSYNEQFF. The CDR3, as DNA: TGTGCCAGCAGCCCGGGATACCTGTCCTACAATGAGCAGTTCTTC.

The gene calls are TRBV5-1 and TRBJ2-7, with D maybe TRBD1 (5 bases). The V gene's germline CDR1 is SGHRS and CDR2 YFSETQ. Trimming pared 1 base from V and 5 bases from J, leaving 13 bases between. This CDR3 region has 14 residues. The CDR3 DNA is TGCGCCAGCAGCTTGATGACAGTGTTGGACGAGCAGTACTTC. It translates to CASSLMTVLDEQYF. Full variable domain (remainder filled in from reference TRBV5-1 and TRBJ2-7): KAGVTQTPRYLIKTRGQQVTLSCSPISGHRSVSWYQQTPGQGLQFLFEYFSETQRNKGNFPGRFSGRQFSNSRSEMNVSTLELGDSALYLCASSLMTVLDEQYFGPGTRLTVT.

The chain has TRBV19 and TRBJ1-2; 8 positions match TRBD1. The V segment lost 2 bases and the J segment 7 bases; nucleotides outside the gene matches: 6. Looked up from germline, CDR1 is LNHDA and CDR2 is SQIVND (reference sequence). CDR3 length equals 14 residues. The CDR3 region is CASSISSTGVGYTF. DNA for the CDR3: TGTGCCAGTAGTATATCGTCGACAGGGGTTGGCTACACCTTC.

In DNA form, the CDR3 reads TGTGCCAGCACGAAGAGACTAGCGGGACCCGATGAGCAGTTCTTC. Its translation: CASTKRLAGPDEQFF. This chain links TRBV2 with TRBJ2-1, with TRBD2 matching 11 bases. Germline assignment: CDR1 SNHLY and CDR2 FYNNEI. Germline trimming cut 7 bases from V and 8 bases from J; bases unmatched to any gene: 10. The CDR3 covers 15 residues.

Turning to this clone: At the DNA level, this CDR3 is encoded by other sequences in the same sample as well. This rearrangement joins TRBV7-9 to TRBJ1-5; D is uncertain. Germline CDR1 and CDR2: SEHNR and FQNEAQ (reference sequence). This CDR3 has 12 residues. Deletions cut 5 bases from V and 3 bases from J, with 5 bases between. The CDR3 nucleotides are TGTGCCAGCAGCCAGGCCAATCAGCCCCAGCATTTT. Translating it yields CASSQANQPQHF.

J is TRBJ2-3 and V is TRBV5-6; D is perhaps TRBD2 (5 bases). The CDR3 consists of 17 residues. Germline loops: CDR1 SGHDT, CDR2 YYEEEE. The ends were cut back, 4 bases at V and 5 bases at J, with 23 bases in the middle. CDR3 in DNA: TGTGCCAGCAGCGTAGGTCCGGAGGCCCGGGGAGAAGATACGCAGTATTTT. This codes for CASSVGPEARGEDTQYF. Drawing the rest from reference TRBV5-6 and TRBJ2-3, the complete variable domain is DAGVTQSPTHLIKTRGQQVTLRCSPKSGHDTVSWYQQALGQGPQFIFQYYEEEERQRGNFPDRFSGHQFPNYSSELNVNALLLGDSALYLCASSVGPEARGEDTQYFGPGTRLTVL.

The gene calls are TRBV18 and TRBJ2-5; 11 bases are a match to TRBD1. Unmatched junction bases numbered 8, after V lost 3 bases and J lost 2 bases. The length of the CDR3 is 17 residues. CDR1 and CDR2 from the germline V gene are KGHSH and LQKENI. CDR3 sequence (DNA): TGTGCCAGCTCACCTCGCGGGACAGGGGGTGTGCAAGAGACCCAGTACTTC. This codes for CASSPRGTGGVQETQYF.

The rearrangement uses TRBV29-1 and TRBJ2-7; TRBD2 matches 10 bases. The CDR3 totals 13 residues. Germline CDR1 SQVTM, CDR2 ANQGSEA. With V trimmed by 8 bases and J by 9 bases, 13 bases remained unmatched. For the CDR3, the DNA is TGCAGCACCTCCGGGACTAGCGAACAGGGGCAGTACTTC. Its translation is CSTSGTSEQGQYF.

The chain carries TRBV11-3 and TRBJ2-4; 10 bases map to TRBD2. With V trimmed by 1 base and J by 0 bases, 6 bases remained unmatched. The CDR3 sequence is 18 residues long. The germline CDR1 and CDR2 sequences are SGHNT and YENEEA. CDR3 in DNA: TGTGCCAGCAGCTTAGGGCTAGCGGGAGCCTTAGCCAAAAACATTCAGTACTTC. This codes for CASSLGLAGALAKNIQYF.

V and J are TRBV19 and TRBJ1-5; D is unclear. Germline loops: CDR1 LNHDA, CDR2 SQIVND (reference sequence). There are 12 residues in the CDR3. The ends were cut back, 5 bases at V and 5 bases at J, with 7 bases in the middle. CDR3 DNA: TGTGCCAGTAGTGCTACGTATCAGCCCCAGCATTTT. Its protein is CASSATYQPQHF.

The rearrangement links TRBV5-5 to TRBJ1-4, with TRBD1 as a possible D gene (5 bases). The ends were cut back, 2 bases at V and 3 bases at J, with 8 bases in the middle. The length of the CDR3 is 14 residues. Germline CDR1 SGHKS, CDR2 YYEKEE (reference sequence). The CDR3, as DNA: TGTGCCAGCAGCTTACAGGCTTCTAATGAAAAACTGTTTTTT. Amino acids: CASSLQASNEKLFF.

The V gene is TRBV30, the J gene TRBJ2-7; 8 bases fit TRBD2. CDR3 length equals 17 residues. Germline-derived CDR1 and CDR2 are GTSNPN and SVGIG (reference sequence). The V segment lost 0 bases and the J segment 3 bases; nucleotides outside the gene matches: 13. The CDR3 region has the DNA TGTGCCTGGAGTGTTTCCCGTCTTACTAGCGGAGACTACGAGCAGTACTTC. The encoded protein is CAWSVSRLTSGDYEQYF.

The chain links TRBV20-1 to TRBJ1-1, with D unclear. V was clipped by 3 bases and J by 10 bases, with 12 bases between them. This CDR3 region has 11 residues. Germline V lookup: CDR1 DFQATT, CDR2 SNEGSKA (reference sequence). CDR3 residues: CSARFLNGAFF. In DNA form, the CDR3 reads TGCAGTGCTAGGTTTCTAAATGGAGCTTTCTTT.

The CDR3 spells CASSRGGSSYEQYF. The DNA for the CDR3 is TGTGCCAGCAGCCGGGGCGGGAGTTCCTACGAGCAGTACTTC. This rearrangement joins TRBV11-3 to TRBJ2-7, with 7 positions matching TRBD2. Trimming cost V 5 bases and J 1 base; bases outside gene matches: 5. Germline assignment: CDR1 SGHNT and CDR2 YENEEA. The CDR3 extends over 14 amino acids.

The chain combines TRBV29-1 with TRBJ1-1, with D possibly being TRBD1 (5 bases). V lost 7 bases and J lost 3, with 15 bases in between. The CDR3 has 13 residues. Per the germline V gene, CDR1 is SQVTM and CDR2 is ANQGSEA. The CDR3, as DNA: TGCAGCGGTCAGGGATTCGGAGACACTGAAGCTTTCTTT. Amino acids: CSGQGFGDTEAFF.

The V call is TRBV5-6, the J call TRBJ2-5; 7 positions agree with TRBD2. This CDR3 region has 14 residues. The germline CDR1 and CDR2 sequences are SGHDT and YYEEEE. V shed 2 bases, J shed 3 bases, and the junction held 4 bases outside the gene matches. The CDR3 region is CASSFLAAEETQYF. CDR3 nucleotide sequence: TGTGCCAGCAGCTTCCTAGCGGCCGAAGAGACCCAGTACTTC.

The rearrangement joins TRBV5-1 to TRBJ2-7; the match to TRBD1 covers 7 bases. Germline loops: CDR1 SGHRS, CDR2 YFSETQ. After removal of 5 bases from V and 5 bases from J, the junction contained 13 bases not matched to a gene. The CDR3 consists of 15 residues. In DNA, the CDR3 is TGCGCCAGCAGGCGTACAGGGGCCCCCTTGGACGAGCAGTACTTC. It yields the protein CASRRTGAPLDEQYF.

The chain recombines TRBV5-4 with TRBJ2-7, with 9 nucleotides matching TRBD1. Per the germline V gene, CDR1 is SGHNT and CDR2 is YYREEE (reference sequence). The CDR3 has 14 amino acids. Trimming at V came to 4 bases and at J to 7 bases, leaving 9 bases not matched to a gene. This CDR3 reads CASSSRDRAGEQYV. The CDR3, as DNA: TGTGCCAGCAGCAGTAGGGACAGGGCCGGAGAGCAGTACGTC.

This chain connects TRBV5-4 to TRBJ2-7; 8 bases are a match to TRBD1. V was clipped by 1 base and J by 5 bases; unmatched bases: 2. The CDR3 is 13 amino acids. Germline CDR1 and CDR2: SGHNT and YYREEE (reference sequence). The CDR3 protein is CASSLRGQDEQYF. Here the CDR3 DNA reads TGTGCCAGCAGCTTGAGGGGACAGGACGAGCAGTACTTC.

The chain carries TRBV4-3 and TRBJ1-1; 8 nucleotides line up with TRBD1. CDR3 length equals 15 residues. Trimming cost V 1 base and J 2 bases; bases outside gene matches: 3. In germline, CDR1 is LGHNA, CDR2 YSLEER. CDR3 in DNA: TGCGCCAGCAGCCAAGGGACAGGGTTCAACACTGAAGCTTTCTTT. Encoded protein: CASSQGTGFNTEAFF.

The V call is TRBV6-1, the J call TRBJ2-5; TRBD1 aligns across 7 bases. Trimming removed 8 bases from V and 1 base from J; junction bases left unmatched: 4. Germline-derived CDR1 and CDR2 are MNHNS and SASEGT. CDR3 length: 13 residues. DNA for the CDR3: TGTGCCAGCGGAGACAGGGTCCAAGAGACCCAGTACTTC. Translation: CASGDRVQETQYF.

The chain has TRBV11-3 and TRBJ2-7; perhaps TRBD1 as D (6 bases). V was shortened by 1 base and J by 3 bases, with 16 bases between the two germline ends. CDR1 is SGHNT, CDR2 YENEEA, per germline. The CDR3 is made up of 16 amino acids. CDR3 sequence reads: CASSLGTGTPNYEQYF. CDR3 nucleotide sequence: TGTGCCAGCAGCTTAGGGACCGGGACACCAAACTACGAGCAGTACTTC. Drawing the rest from reference TRBV11-3 and TRBJ2-7, the complete variable domain is EAGVVQSPRYKIIEKKQPVAFWCNPISGHNTLYWYLQNLGQGPELLIRYENEEAVDDSQLPKDRFSAERLKGVDSTLKIQPAELGDSAVYLCASSLGTGTPNYEQYFGPGTRLTVT.

The V and J genes are TRBV4-2 and TRBJ2-2; 7 nucleotides line up with TRBD2. The germline CDR1 and CDR2 sequences are LGHNA and YNFKEQ. After removal of 3 bases from V and 1 base from J, the junction contained 5 bases not matched to a gene. This CDR3 spans 16 amino acids. CDR3 sequence (DNA): TGTGCCAGCAGCCAGCGGGAGATGAGGAACACCGGGGAGCTGTTTTTT. It yields the protein CASSQREMRNTGELFF.

The CDR3 DNA sequence: TGTGCCAGCAGTTACAGTAGACTTCGCACAGATACGCAGTATTTT. Its protein is CASSYSRLRTDTQYF. The gene calls are TRBV6-5 and TRBJ2-3; D call uncertain. Germline CDR1 and CDR2: MNHEY and SVGAGI. Trimming stripped 2 bases from V and 1 base from J, with 10 bases between. The CDR3 contains 15 residues.

V usage is TRBV7-2 and J usage is TRBJ1-1, with D perhaps matching TRBD1 (6 bases). Between the trimmed V and J ends, which lost 0 bases and 5 bases, there was a span of 16 bases. Germline-derived CDR1 and CDR2 are SGHTA and FQGNSA. The CDR3 is 16 amino acids. CDR3 region: CASSLARGWEGTEAFF. The DNA of the CDR3 is TGTGCCAGCAGCTTAGCGAGGGGGTGGGAAGGGACTGAAGCTTTCTTT.

The rearrangement joins TRBV19 to TRBJ1-5, with D unclear. CDR3 length equals 13 residues. From germline, CDR1 is LNHDA and CDR2 SQIVND (reference sequence). The V end was cut by 10 bases, the J end by 3 bases, with 13 bases between. CDR3 DNA: TGTGCCACCCAGGCCGGTTACAATCAGCCCCAGCATTTT. Its protein is CATQAGYNQPQHF.

The genes are TRBV13 and TRBJ2-7, with D hard to call. This CDR3 has 12 amino acids. Looked up from germline, CDR1 is PRHDT and CDR2 is FYEKMQ (reference sequence). The V end was cut by 4 bases, the J end by 0 bases, with 4 bases between. CDR3 nucleotide sequence: TGTGCCAGCAGCTCGAGCTCCTACGAGCAGTACTTC. This translates into CASSSSSYEQYF.